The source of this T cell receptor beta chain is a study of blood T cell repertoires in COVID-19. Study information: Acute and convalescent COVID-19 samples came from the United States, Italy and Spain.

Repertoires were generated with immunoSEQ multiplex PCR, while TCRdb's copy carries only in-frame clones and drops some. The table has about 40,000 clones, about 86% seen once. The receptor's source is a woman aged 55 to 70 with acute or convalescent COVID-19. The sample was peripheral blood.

The CDR3 sequence: CASSLTGTGGTEAFF. The CDR3 DNA reads TGTGCCAGCAGCTTAACCGGGACAGGGGGCACTGAAGCTTTCTTT. This chain uses TRBV11-2 with TRBJ1-1; 11 bases are shared with TRBD1. The V segment lost 2 bases and the J segment 4 bases; nucleotides outside the gene matches: 3. The germline V gene has CDR1 SGHAT and CDR2 FQNNGV. This CDR3 region has 15 residues.